The source of this T cell receptor beta chain is a study of vaccination and CD4 T cells after COVID-19. The overall study: Convalescent persons amounted to six males plus four females, two of whom were Hispanic.

The Oncomine TCR Beta short-read assay was what sequenced the DNA obtained from cultured CD4+ T cells. MiXCR, run by TCRdb on the PCR reads, gives a single entry per CDR3 protein. The table shows roughly 13,000 distinct CDR3 sequences, with 20% to 25% occurring only once. Looked up from germline, CDR1 is LNHDA and CDR2 is SQIVND (reference sequence). The CDR3 is 16 amino acids. With 3 bases clipped from V and 7 bases from J, the junction kept 11 bases outside the gene matches. Treatment: roughly ten-day PBMC culture with coronavirus spike peptide pools or control peptides (ViraFEST assay). Before Alpha, Beta and Delta appeared in the US, convalescents tested positive (March–December 2020). Study-wide results and limits: Reactive clone data from convalescent patients indicated a median of approximately 90% appearing only post-vaccination. Early post-infection timepoints were missing, and relatively few convalescent patients were studied.

About this clonotype itself: Its antigen is undetermined.

Sequencing was done on a sample of cultured CD4+ T cells from blood. This TCR derives from a human donor with COVID-19. This chain connects TRBV19 to TRBJ2-7, with TRBD1 matching over 11 bases. The CDR3 sequence is CASSIGGGQGAWEQYF. DNA for the CDR3: TGTGCCAGTAGTATTGGTGGAGGACAGGGGGCTTGGGAGCAGTACTTC.